These T cell receptor beta chains were read from a single sample in a study of technical replicates of blood from a handful of donors. TCRdb's table, derived via immunoSEQ multiplex PCR, lists solely in-frame clones and lacks some. The table lists roughly 68,000 clones, around nine tenths of them singletons. Sequencing used PBMCs. These receptor sequences come from a human donor in good health. Some clones in this sample may be carry-over from other donors' samples. The CDR3 runs from the conserved cysteine through the conserved F or W. D genes are given only for firm matches.

D gene,J gene,V gene,CDR3 protein,CDR3 DNA
TRBD1,TRBJ2-1,TRBV30,CAWSLGTGLNEQFF,TGTGCCTGGAGTCTTGGGACAGGGTTAAATGAGCAGTTCTTC
TRBD2,TRBJ2-7,TRBV6-1,CATRPGLAGSEQYF,TGTGCGACCCGACCGGGACTAGCGGGAAGCGAGCAGTACTTC
TRBD1,TRBJ1-1,TRBV5-1,CASSQGQGTEAFF,TGCGCCAGCAGCCAGGGACAGGGCACTGAAGCTTTCTTT
TRBD1,TRBJ1-2,TRBV7-2,CASSLDRGRYGYTF,TGTGCCAGCAGCCTCGACAGGGGCCGCTATGGCTACACCTTC
.,TRBJ1-1,TRBV5-8,CASSLMSGGKGEAFF,TGTGCCAGCAGCTTGATGTCCGGGGGGAAGGGTGAAGCTTTCTTT
TRBD1,TRBJ1-6,TRBV14,CASSLGTANSPLHF,TGTGCCAGCAGCCTCGGGACAGCCAATTCACCCCTCCACTTT
TRBD2,TRBJ2-7,TRBV18,CASSPLPGGLSSYEQYF,TGTGCCAGCTCACCACTTCCGGGGGGGCTTTCCTCCTACGAGCAGTACTTC
TRBD2,TRBJ2-3,TRBV9,CASSVYGGSPSTDTQYF,TGTGCCAGCAGCGTTTACGGCGGGAGCCCTAGCACAGATACGCAGTATTTT
.,TRBJ2-1,TRBV5-1,CASSPEGGEQFF,TGCGCCAGCAGCCCGGAAGGCGGTGAGCAGTTCTTC
.,TRBJ2-3,TRBV7-3,CASSFLPVSTDTQYF,TGTGCCAGCAGCTTCCTTCCGGTTAGCACAGATACGCAGTATTTT
.,TRBJ2-7,TRBV6-4,CASRGGRAEQYF,TGTGCCAGCAGGGGGGGACGGGCAGAGCAGTACTTC
TRBD1,TRBJ1-1,TRBV6-1,CASRRQGRETEAFF,TGTGCCAGCAGACGACAGGGTCGGGAGACTGAAGCTTTCTTT